Below, 32 T cell receptor beta chains from the same sample are listed, as sequenced in a study of blood T cells in healthy people across ages. The second PCR ran about 6 to 12 cycles with a sample-barcoded 5' primer and J-beta primers. TCRdb reanalysed the 5' RACE reads using MiXCR and keeps one entry per CDR3 protein. Of about 640,000 distinct CDR3 sequences listed, roughly 53% are singletons. Material for sequencing was blood. The receptors shown here come from a man aged 55 to 70 in good health.

This clonotype has more than one count but fewer than ten. The V gene is TRBV29-1, the J gene TRBJ2-7; D tentatively fits TRBD1 or TRBD2 (5 bases each). The germline V gene encodes CDR1 SQVTM and CDR2 ANQGSEA. V gave up 4 bases and J gave up 3 bases, with 13 bases separating them. This CDR3 region has 13 residues. The CDR3 spells CSVVAGTDYEQYF. For the CDR3, the DNA is TGCAGCGTTGTAGCAGGGACCGACTACGAGCAGTACTTC.

As concerns this clonotype: One junction end disagrees with the germline gene, perhaps due to a read error. V is TRBV7-2 and J is TRBJ1-4, with TRBD1 as a possible D gene (5 bases). The CDR3 length is 12 residues. Germline CDR1 SGHTA, CDR2 FQGNSA. The CDR3 is CASRRDSGKLFF. CDR3 nucleotides: TGCGCCAGCAGGCGGGACTCGGGAAAACTGTTTTTT.

Turning to this clonotype: It may be a read error: a sequence one base away is much more abundant. The V and J genes are TRBV6-5 and TRBJ1-2, with D unresolved. V dropped 5 bases and J dropped 5 bases, with 15 bases sitting between them. The CDR3 runs 14 residues. Germline V gene sequence: CDR1 MNHEY, CDR2 SVGAGI. The CDR3 region has the DNA TGTGCCAGCAGTGACGACGCCCGCGGGTATGGCTACACCTTC. Translation gives CASSDDARGYGYTF.

The chain carries TRBV27 and TRBJ2-7; TRBD1 matches 11 bases. This CDR3 is built from 14 residues. Germline V gene sequence: CDR1 MNHEY, CDR2 SMNVEV (reference sequence). Trimming took 4 bases from V and 5 from J; bases not matched to a gene: 4. CDR3 in DNA: TGTGCCAGCAGTTGGGGACAGGGGGGCAACGAGCAGTACTTC. It is translated as CASSWGQGGNEQYF.

The chain joins TRBV6-5 to TRBJ2-7; D perhaps matches TRBD1 (6 bases). Per germline, CDR1 MNHEY and CDR2 SVGAGI. V shed 6 bases and J shed 2 bases, with 11 bases lying between them. This CDR3 has 13 amino acids. The CDR3 loop reads CASRSGQTYEQYF. The CDR3 DNA reads as TGTGCCAGCAGGTCTGGACAGACCTACGAGCAGTACTTC.

This chain links TRBV27 with TRBJ1-6; 8 nucleotides match TRBD1. The CDR3 is 16 residues long. The V gene's germline CDR1 is MNHEY and CDR2 SMNVEV (reference sequence). V was clipped by 2 bases and J by 6 bases; unmatched bases: 6. The CDR3 nucleotides read TGTGCCAGCAGTTTAAATGGGCAGGGGGCTAATTCACCCCTCCACTTT. It translates to CASSLNGQGANSPLHF.

V and J are TRBV3-1 and TRBJ2-1; the D gene is possibly TRBD2 (6 bases). The CDR3 is 14 residues long. V gave up 8 bases and J gave up 8 bases, with 19 bases separating them. CDR1 is LGHDT, CDR2 YNNKEL, per germline (reference sequence). CDR3 DNA: TGTGCCAGCCGGCGGGGCGCGGGTGGTTATGAGCAGTTCTTC. Translated: CASRRGAGGYEQFF.

About this clonotype itself: At one end, the junction sequence differs from germline, possibly due to a read error. J is TRBJ2-1 and V is TRBV7-2; 9 bases fit TRBD2. This CDR3 is 15 amino acids long. Germline assignment: CDR1 SGHTA and CDR2 FQGNSA. The CDR3 loop reads CANSITSGPYNEQFF. CDR3 bases: TGTGCCAACAGCATCACTAGCGGGCCTTACAATGAGCAGTTCTTC.

This clonotype has only a few counts. The V gene is TRBV6-5, the J gene TRBJ2-7; TRBD2 is a possible D gene (6 bases). CDR1 MNHEY and CDR2 SVGAGI come from the germline V gene. The CDR3 is 13 amino acids. V gave up 8 bases and J gave up 2 bases, with 13 bases separating them. The CDR3 DNA sequence: TGTGCCAGCCGGGGCAGGGAGGCCTACGAGCAGTACTTC. It specifies CASRGREAYEQYF.

The chain links TRBV7-9 to TRBJ1-4; D is perhaps TRBD1 (6 bases). Germline CDR1 reads SEHNR; CDR2 reads FQNEAQ (reference sequence). V was pared by 4 bases and J by 6 bases, with 15 bases between. The CDR3 extends over 15 amino acids. The CDR3 protein is CASSWGTGTYEKLFF. In nucleotides, the CDR3 is TGTGCCAGCAGCTGGGGGACCGGGACATATGAAAAACTGTTTTTT.

The J gene is TRBJ2-7, the V gene TRBV20-1; 12 bases match TRBD2. The germline V gene encodes CDR1 DFQATT and CDR2 SNEGSKA (reference sequence). CDR3 length equals 15 residues. V was clipped by 4 bases and J by 5 bases; unmatched bases: 9. The CDR3 is CSANRATSGGDEQYF. CDR3 DNA sequence: TGCAGTGCTAATAGGGCGACTAGCGGGGGAGACGAGCAGTACTTC.

The J gene is TRBJ2-5, the V gene TRBV15; TRBD1 matches 8 bases. The DNA end lines up better with TRBJ2-7; the J call may be wrong. Germline assignment: CDR1 LNHNV and CDR2 YYDKDF (reference sequence). The CDR3 is made up of 13 amino acids. The CDR3 sequence: CATSRNRGYEQYF. The DNA of the CDR3 is TGTGCCACCAGCAGAAACAGGGGGTACGAGCAGTACTTC.

This chain uses TRBV5-6 with TRBJ2-3; D may match TRBD1 or TRBD2 (5 bases each). V was trimmed by 2 bases and J by 8 bases, leaving 18 bases between them. Germline V lookup: CDR1 SGHDT, CDR2 YYEEEE. The CDR3 length is 15 residues. The CDR3 is CASSFWGRLRATQYF. In DNA form, the CDR3 reads TGTGCCAGCAGCTTTTGGGGACGGCTTAGGGCTACGCAGTATTTT. The variable domain in full, with the rest retrieved from reference TRBV5-6 and TRBJ2-3, is DAGVTQSPTHLIKTRGQQVTLRCSPKSGHDTVSWYQQALGQGPQFIFQYYEEEERQRGNFPDRFSGHQFPNYSSELNVNALLLGDSALYLCASSFWGRLRATQYFGPGTRLTVL.

V and J are TRBV6-4 and TRBJ2-2; D perhaps matches TRBD2 (5 bases). Trimming took off 3 bases at V and 3 bases at J, with 8 bases between the two ends. This CDR3 comprises 14 residues. CDR1 is MRHNA, CDR2 SNTAGT, per germline. The CDR3 reads CASSEGDYTGELFF. CDR3 nucleotides: TGTGCCAGCAGTGAGGGAGACTACACCGGGGAGCTGTTTTTT.

The chain combines TRBV6-4 with TRBJ2-3, with a possible D match to TRBD1 (5 bases). Germline V lookup: CDR1 MRHNA, CDR2 SNTAGT. The CDR3 totals 14 residues. The V and J ends lost 2 bases and 0 bases respectively, with 6 bases between them. The CDR3 region has the DNA TGTGCCAGCAGTGACAGGGGTAGCACAGATACGCAGTATTTT. Its translation is CASSDRGSTDTQYF.

The genes are TRBV3-1 and TRBJ1-2, with D unresolved. Per the germline V gene, CDR1 is LGHDT and CDR2 is YNNKEL (reference sequence). The CDR3 is 14 residues long. V was clipped by 0 bases and J by 8 bases, with 13 bases between them. CDR3: CASSQEVAAGGYTF. The CDR3 DNA reads TGTGCCAGCAGCCAAGAGGTAGCAGCTGGGGGCTACACCTTC.

This rearrangement joins TRBV5-4 to TRBJ1-2, with D possibly TRBD1 on 5 matching bases. Germline loops: CDR1 SGHNT, CDR2 YYREEE (reference sequence). The CDR3 consists of 11 residues. The CDR3 loop is CVGGGDDGYTF. The DNA of the CDR3 is TGTGTCGGCGGCGGGGACGATGGCTACACCTTC.

The chain uses TRBV5-1 and TRBJ2-1; 15 positions agree with TRBD2. The CDR3 covers 18 residues. CDR1 SGHRS and CDR2 YFSETQ come from the germline V gene. Germline trimming cut 4 bases from V and 13 bases from J; bases unmatched to any gene: 18. CDR3: CASSPLGLAGGGQETQFF. The CDR3 DNA is TGCGCCAGCAGCCCTTTAGGACTAGCGGGGGGGGGCCAAGAGACCCAGTTCTTC.

V usage is TRBV12-3 or TRBV12-4 and J usage is TRBJ1-5; D remains ambiguous. The CDR3 sequence is 12 residues long. V lost 7 bases and J 5 bases, leaving 9 bases between the germline ends. DNA of the CDR3: TGTGCCAGCAATTCCATTTATCAGCCCCAGCATTTT. Its protein is CASNSIYQPQHF.

The rearrangement links TRBV28 to TRBJ2-5, with 11 bases identical to TRBD2. V shed 6 bases, J shed 5 bases, and the junction held 8 bases outside the gene matches. CDR1 and CDR2 from the germline V gene are MDHEN and SYDVKM. The CDR3 is 15 residues long. CDR3 nucleotide sequence: TGTGCCAGCAGAACCGGGACTAGCGGACCGGAGACCCAGTACTTC. Its protein is CASRTGTSGPETQYF.

This chain uses TRBV20-1 with TRBJ2-7, with D unclear. Trimming took 3 bases from V and 0 from J, leaving 12 bases between them. This CDR3 has 14 residues. Germline CDR1 is DFQATT and CDR2 is SNEGSKA (reference sequence). The CDR3 DNA reads as TGCAGTGCTAGCAGGTTCGGAAGCTCCTACGAGCAGTACTTC. Its protein is CSASRFGSSYEQYF.

This chain links TRBV4-1 with TRBJ2-3, with 7 bases lining up with TRBD2. The V gene end was trimmed by 4 bases and the J gene end by 6 bases; junction bases not matched to a gene: 7. There are 14 residues in the CDR3. CDR1 is MGHRA, CDR2 YSYEKL, per germline. The CDR3 DNA sequence: TGCGCCAGCAGCCCGCCCACTAGCGATGATACGCAGTATTTT. It codes for CASSPPTSDDTQYF.

This sequence joins TRBV3-1 and TRBJ2-1; D could derive from TRBD1 or TRBD2 (5 bases each). Germline V gives CDR1 LGHDT, CDR2 YNNKEL (reference sequence). The CDR3 is 12 amino acids. The V end lost 4 bases, the J end lost 11 bases, and 12 bases lay between the germline ends. The CDR3 here is CASSRSGTKQFF. Here the CDR3 DNA reads TGTGCCAGCAGCCGTTCCGGGACGAAGCAGTTCTTC.

The J gene is TRBJ2-3, the V gene TRBV29-1, with D perhaps matching TRBD1 (6 bases). Germline V gene sequence: CDR1 SQVTM, CDR2 ANQGSEA. Deletions cut 0 bases from V and 6 bases from J, with 25 bases between. CDR3 size: 18 residues. The CDR3: CSVEDFSPGHALVDTQYF. CDR3 bases: TGCAGCGTTGAAGACTTTTCTCCGGGACACGCGCTAGTGGATACGCAGTATTTT.

This clonotype appeared many times. The junction does not match germline at one end; this may be a read error. The rearrangement uses TRBV5-1 and TRBJ2-5, with 11 bases that match TRBD2. Germline assignment: CDR1 SGHRS and CDR2 YFSETQ. The CDR3 is 14 residues long. This chain's CDR3 is CASSSGLAVETQYF. As DNA, the CDR3 is TGTGCCAGCAGCTCGGGACTAGCGGTAGAGACCCAGTACTTC.

This clonotype was recorded only once. This sequence joins TRBV5-1 and TRBJ2-1, with 7 bases lining up with TRBD1. V dropped 5 bases and J dropped 9; count of bases not matched to a gene: 8. The CDR3 is 13 amino acids. Germline CDR1 and CDR2: SGHRS and YFSETQ. DNA of the CDR3: TGCGCCAGCAGTATCCGGGACAGCGGTGAGCAGTTCTTC. Translating it yields CASSIRDSGEQFF.

This clonotype has only a few counts. The chain combines TRBV6-6 with TRBJ1-2; TRBD1 aligns across 10 bases. J was trimmed by 2 bases and V by 2 bases; bases with no gene match: 2. CDR1 MNHNY and CDR2 SVGAGI come from the germline V gene (reference sequence). The length of the CDR3 is 15 residues. The CDR3 is CASSYPGQGNYGYTF. CDR3 sequence (DNA): TGTGCCAGCAGTTACCCGGGACAGGGGAACTATGGCTACACCTTC.

This rearrangement joins TRBV7-7 to TRBJ2-2, with a weak D call TRBD2 (6 bases). CDR3 length equals 16 residues. CDR1 is SSHAT and CDR2 is FNYEAQ in the germline V gene (reference sequence). Trimming took off 5 bases at V and 3 bases at J, with 16 bases between the two ends. Written as DNA, the CDR3 is TGTGCCAGCAGCCGCGCGGCCGGGGGAGACACCGGGGAGCTGTTTTTT. It yields the protein CASSRAAGGDTGELFF.

The genes are TRBV7-8 and TRBJ2-3, with 8 bases matching TRBD1. The CDR3 has 17 amino acids. Germline loops: CDR1 SGHVS, CDR2 FQNEAQ. V gave up 4 bases and J gave up 2 bases; unmatched junction bases: 11. CDR3 bases: TGTGCCAGCAGCTCCCCACACGGGACAGGCCTCACAGATACGCAGTATTTT. It translates to CASSSPHGTGLTDTQYF.

V usage is TRBV5-1 and J usage is TRBJ2-7, with D possibly being TRBD1 (6 bases). The V end lost 4 bases, the J end lost 2 bases, and 10 bases lay between the germline ends. CDR3 length: 13 residues. Germline CDR1 is SGHRS and CDR2 is YFSETQ. DNA of the CDR3: TGCGCCAGCAGCACTGGACAGACCTACGAGCAGTACTTC. It encodes CASSTGQTYEQYF. Supplemented by reference TRBV5-1 and TRBJ2-7, the full variable domain reads KAGVTQTPRYLIKTRGQQVTLSCSPISGHRSVSWYQQTPGQGLQFLFEYFSETQRNKGNFPGRFSGRQFSNSRSEMNVSTLELGDSALYLCASSTGQTYEQYFGPGTRLTVT.

Only a few counts were recorded for this clonotype. V usage is TRBV10-1 and J usage is TRBJ2-7, with D perhaps being TRBD1 or TRBD2 (5 bases each). V lost 3 bases and J lost 2, with 11 bases in between. Per germline, CDR1 WNHNN and CDR2 SYGVQD (reference sequence). This CDR3 has 14 amino acids. Here the CDR3 reads CASSDREPPYEQYF. The CDR3 region has the DNA TGCGCCAGCAGTGACAGGGAGCCCCCCTACGAGCAGTACTTC.

This clonotype has just a few counts. In nucleotides, the CDR3 is TGTGCCAGCAGTTCGACAGGGGGGGATGAAAAACTGTTTTTT. It yields the protein CASSSTGGDEKLFF. The chain carries TRBV12-3 or TRBV12-4 and TRBJ1-4; 9 nucleotides match TRBD1. V was pared by 4 bases and J by 6 bases, with 3 bases of the junction left unmatched. There are 14 residues in the CDR3.